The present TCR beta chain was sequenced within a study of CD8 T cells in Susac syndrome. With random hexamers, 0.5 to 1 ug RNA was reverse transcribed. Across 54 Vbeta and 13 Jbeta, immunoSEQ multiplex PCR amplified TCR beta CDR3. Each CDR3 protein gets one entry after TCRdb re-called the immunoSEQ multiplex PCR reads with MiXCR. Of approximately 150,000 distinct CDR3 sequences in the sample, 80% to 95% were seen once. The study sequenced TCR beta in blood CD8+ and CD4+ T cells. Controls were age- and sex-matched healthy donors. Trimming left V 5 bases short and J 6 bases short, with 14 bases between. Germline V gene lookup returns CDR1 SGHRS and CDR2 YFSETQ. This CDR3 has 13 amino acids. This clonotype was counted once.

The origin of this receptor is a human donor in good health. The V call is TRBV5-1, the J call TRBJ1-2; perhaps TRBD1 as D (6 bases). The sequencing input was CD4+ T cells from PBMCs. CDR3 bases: TGCGCCAGCAGACAGGAACAGGGCCATGGCTACACCTTC. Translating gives CASRQEQGHGYTF.